These 19 T cell receptor beta chains were sequenced from one sample in a study of cytomegalovirus exposure and HLA in healthy donors. Sequencing was performed with immunoSEQ multiplex PCR; in TCRdb, only in-frame clones are kept and a portion is missing. Here the sample spans roughly 84,000 clones, approximately 90% being singletons. The specimen sequenced was PBMCs. These receptors all come from a man aged 30-40 years in good health and CMV-seronegative.

V and J are TRBV19 and TRBJ2-5; D unclear. This CDR3 has 13 amino acids. Trimming left V 0 bases short and J 4 bases short, with 6 bases between. Germline V gives CDR1 LNHDA, CDR2 SQIVND (reference sequence). The CDR3 DNA sequence: TGTGCCAGTAGTATAGATCGCGGAGAGACCCAGTACTTC. Residues: CASSIDRGETQYF.

The chain is built from TRBV4-2 and TRBJ1-4, with 7 positions matching TRBD1. The CDR3 spans 17 residues. Germline V gene lookup returns CDR1 LGHNA and CDR2 YNFKEQ. J was trimmed by 5 bases and V by 0 bases; bases with no gene match: 9. The CDR3 coding sequence is TGTGCCAGCAGCCAAGACCCGGGAGGGGGCCCCAATGAAAAACTGTTTTTT. Amino acid sequence: CASSQDPGGGPNEKLFF.

This chain connects TRBV2 to TRBJ2-4; 11 nucleotides line up with TRBD1. Germline CDR1 SNHLY, CDR2 FYNNEI. V shed 4 bases and J 5 bases; nucleotides not matched to a gene: 1. The CDR3 is made up of 14 amino acids. The CDR3 region has the DNA TGTGCCAGCAGTGGGACAGGGGGCCAAAACATTCAGTACTTC. This gives the protein CASSGTGGQNIQYF.

The chain joins TRBV27 to TRBJ1-5, with TRBD1 as a possible D gene (5 bases). The germline V and J ends were trimmed by 1 base and 9 bases, with 16 bases remaining between them. Germline CDR1 and CDR2: MNHEY and SMNVEV (reference sequence). The CDR3 length is 15 residues. Written as DNA, the CDR3 is TGTGCCAGCAGTTTATGGTCGGACATTAATAGGCCCCAGCATTTT. As protein: CASSLWSDINRPQHF.

This clone appeared a single time. The CDR3 DNA follows: TGTGCCAGCAGTTTGACTAGCGGGAGTTCATCCGGGGAGCTGTTTTTT. Protein sequence: CASSLTSGSSSGELFF. The V and J genes are TRBV28 and TRBJ2-2; 12 bases line up with TRBD2. This CDR3 has 16 amino acids. Germline V gene sequence: CDR1 MDHEN, CDR2 SYDVKM. The ends lost 3 bases at V and 6 bases at J; junction bases unmatched: 5.

The chain joins TRBV9 to TRBJ1-1, with 7 bases identical to TRBD1. The CDR3 is 14 amino acids. The germline V gene has CDR1 SGDLS and CDR2 YYNGEE. V gave up 4 bases and J gave up 10 bases; unmatched junction bases: 13. The CDR3 sequence: CASSRLEGAGGAFF. CDR3 nucleotide sequence: TGTGCCAGCAGCCGCCTGGAGGGGGCGGGGGGAGCTTTCTTT.

This rearrangement joins TRBV6-1 to TRBJ2-3; maybe TRBD2 (6 bases). Germline V gives CDR1 MNHNS, CDR2 SASEGT. This CDR3 spans 18 amino acids. Trimming pared 2 bases from V and 2 bases from J, leaving 20 bases between. DNA of the CDR3: TGTGCCAGCAGTGAATGGATGAGCGGGTTAAATTACACAGATACGCAGTATTTT. This codes for CASSEWMSGLNYTDTQYF.

The gene calls are TRBV2 and TRBJ2-5; maybe TRBD1 (6 bases). The CDR3 extends over 12 amino acids. Germline V gene lookup returns CDR1 SNHLY and CDR2 FYNNEI. The V end lost 8 bases, the J end lost 4 bases, and 11 bases lay between the germline ends. CDR3 loop: CASGNRVETQYF. The CDR3 DNA follows: TGTGCCAGCGGCAACAGGGTAGAGACCCAGTACTTC. The full variable domain, completed using reference TRBV2 and TRBJ2-5, is EPEVTQTPSHQVTQMGQEVILRCVPISNHLYFYWYRQILGQKVEFLVSFYNNEISEKSEIFDDQFSVERPDGSNFTLKIRSTKLEDSAMYFCASGNRVETQYFGPGTRLLVL.

CDR3 amino acids: CASSMAGSEQYF. In nucleotides, the CDR3 is TGTGCCAGTAGTATGGCAGGTTCCGAGCAGTACTTC. V and J are TRBV19 and TRBJ2-7; D gene unclear. The CDR3 extends over 12 amino acids. The germline CDR1 and CDR2 sequences are LNHDA and SQIVND (reference sequence). With 3 bases removed from V and 6 bases from J, the gap between germline ends came to 9 bases.

V and J are TRBV28 and TRBJ2-5, with no clear D. The CDR3 loop spans 12 amino acids. Germline assignment: CDR1 MDHEN and CDR2 SYDVKM. Deletions cut 6 bases from V and 3 bases from J, with 8 bases between. As DNA, the CDR3 is TGTGCCAGCAGGGGCAGCAAAGAGACCCAGTACTTC. Its translation: CASRGSKETQYF.

The V gene is TRBV4-1, the J gene TRBJ2-1; TRBD1 aligns across 10 bases. V was pared by 3 bases and J by 9 bases, with 14 bases of the junction left unmatched. The CDR3 is 17 amino acids. CDR1 and CDR2 (germline): MGHRA, YSYEKL. This CDR3 is CASSHIGVQTGGGEQFF. The CDR3 DNA reads TGCGCCAGCAGCCACATTGGGGTACAGACAGGGGGCGGTGAGCAGTTCTTC.

The chain carries TRBV2 and TRBJ2-1; 9 nucleotides line up with TRBD1. From germline, CDR1 is SNHLY and CDR2 FYNNEI. After removal of 6 bases from V and 6 bases from J, the junction contained 9 bases not matched to a gene. The CDR3 covers 15 residues. The CDR3 nucleotides are TGTGCCAGCAGCAAAGACAGGGGGGGTTTCAATGAGCAGTTCTTC. Amino acid sequence: CASSKDRGGFNEQFF.

The chain couples TRBV11-3 to TRBJ2-7, with a weak D call TRBD1 (6 bases). The germline gives CDR1 SGHNT, CDR2 YENEEA. V lost 3 bases and J lost 0, with 9 bases in between. This CDR3 is built from 14 residues. The CDR3 DNA follows: TGTGCCAGCAGCTTCTCAGGGGACTCCTACGAGCAGTACTTC. It is translated as CASSFSGDSYEQYF.

A single count supports this clone. The J gene is TRBJ2-7, the V gene TRBV27; 11 bases are shared with TRBD2. Germline CDR1 and CDR2: MNHEY and SMNVEV (reference sequence). This CDR3 has 14 residues. V shed 9 bases and J 4 bases; nucleotides not matched to a gene: 8. CDR3 sequence (DNA): TGTGCCAGTAACCGACTAGCGGGAAATTACGAGCAGTACTTC. Translating it yields CASNRLAGNYEQYF.

The genes are TRBV5-4 and TRBJ1-4; D might be TRBD1 (6 bases). Germline V gene lookup returns CDR1 SGHNT and CDR2 YYREEE (reference sequence). V was clipped by 3 bases and J by 7 bases, with 16 bases between them. The CDR3 is made up of 15 amino acids. CDR3 coding DNA: TGTGCCAGCAGCTCACATCAATCAGGGGTTGAAAAACTGTTTTTT. Translated: CASSSHQSGVEKLFF.

This clone was counted a few times. This chain joins TRBV9 and TRBJ2-3; TRBD2 agrees at 9 bases. Germline CDR1 and CDR2: SGDLS and YYNGEE. J gave up 2 bases and V 3 bases, and 4 bases lay outside the gene matches. CDR3 size: 15 residues. Written as DNA, the CDR3 is TGTGCCAGCAGCGATAGCGGGGGAAACACAGATACGCAGTATTTT. This sequence encodes CASSDSGGNTDTQYF.

V usage is TRBV6-6 and J usage is TRBJ1-4; D is unresolved. Trimming stripped 5 bases from V and 5 bases from J, with 9 bases between. Germline CDR1 MNHNY, CDR2 SVGAGI (reference sequence). The CDR3 has 13 amino acids. The CDR3 spells CASSPRFNEKLFF. The CDR3 coding sequence is TGTGCCAGCAGTCCTAGATTCAATGAAAAACTGTTTTTT.

The genes are TRBV5-4 and TRBJ2-7; tentative D call: TRBD2 (5 bases). Per germline, CDR1 SGHNT and CDR2 YYREEE (reference sequence). The CDR3 length is 12 residues. V shed 3 bases and J shed 3 bases, with 7 bases lying between them. In DNA, the CDR3 is TGTGCCAGCAGCTCGGGGATCTACGAGCAGTACTTC. Residues: CASSSGIYEQYF. The complete variable domain, with remaining parts taken from reference TRBV5-4 and TRBJ2-7, reads ETGVTQSPTHLIKTRGQQVTLRCSSQSGHNTVSWYQQALGQGPQFIFQYYREEENGRGNFPPRFSGLQFPNYSSELNVNALELDDSALYLCASSSGIYEQYFGPGTRLTVT.

As DNA, the CDR3 is TGTGCCAGCAGCCCCCCTCTACCTACAACACCTGGGGCCAATGAGCAGTTCTTC. Protein sequence: CASSPPLPTTPGANEQFF. The chain uses TRBV7-9 and TRBJ2-1, with D perhaps matching TRBD1 (5 bases). The CDR3 sequence is 18 residues long. V shed 5 bases and J shed 6 bases, with 26 bases lying between them. CDR1 is SEHNR, CDR2 FQNEAQ, per germline (reference sequence).